This T cell receptor (beta chain) was captured in a study of blood T cell repertoires in COVID-19. Study as a whole: Samples taken during acute and convalescent COVID-19 were collected in the United States, Italy and Spain. T cells, B-cell-depleted T cells, or PBMCs supplied cDNA or gDNA.

This CDR3 spans 13 amino acids. Germline V gene sequence: CDR1 SGHTA, CDR2 FQGTGA. V was pared by 5 bases and J by 5 bases, with 9 bases between. Per the authors' pipeline: The assay estimated nucleated cells by amplifying reference gene primers. Sequenced by immunoSEQ multiplex PCR; TCRdb stores in-frame clones only, minus some. V and J calls and clone size are as listed in that table; D and trimming were resolved from the DNA. The repertoire consists of roughly 90,000 clones, with about 82% occurring once and the leading ten covering under 30%. The chain employs TRBV7-3 and TRBJ2-2; D might be TRBD1 (6 bases). Sequencing was performed on peripheral blood. This receptor was identified in a human donor in a cohort sampled during active COVID-19. In nucleotides, the CDR3 is TGTGCCAGCAGCGCGCAGGGGACCGGGGAGCTGTTTTTT. It specifies CASSAQGTGELFF. The whole variable domain, remainder taken from reference TRBV7-3 and TRBJ2-2, is GAGVSQTPSNKVTEKGKYVELRCDPISGHTALYWYRQSLGQGPEFLIYFQGTGAADDSGLPNDRFFAVRPEGSVSTLKIQRTERGDSAVYLCASSAQGTGELFFGEGSRLTVL.